Sequencing of this T cell receptor (beta chain) was carried out in a study of blood T cell repertoires in COVID-19. Of note for this clone: One junction end does not reproduce the germline sequence, and a read error may be involved.

This CDR3 comprises 13 residues. Looked up from germline, CDR1 is SGHTA and CDR2 is FQGNSA. Assay used: immunoSEQ multiplex PCR; TCRdb lists only in-frame clones, some missing. The sample holds tens of thousands of clones, roughly four fifths seen once. Material: peripheral blood. The chain is built from TRBV7-2 and TRBJ2-3; 9 nucleotides agree with TRBD2. The clonotype comes from a human donor in a cohort sampled during active COVID-19. The CDR3 nucleotides are TGTGCCAGCAGCTTAGCGAGGGCTAGCGGGGCCACTTTT. Its protein is CASSLARASGATF.